This TCR beta chain is drawn from a study of human T cells and chemical hapten exposure. Broader study findings: Against controls, expanded TCRs gave rise to significantly more large CDR3 similarity clusters.

The sample's time point: patch test 1, 2 weeks after DPC sensitization. The treatment denotes: therapeutic diphenylcyclopropenone sensitization with weekly scalp DPC. TCRdb reanalysed the RACE reads using MiXCR and keeps one entry per CDR3 protein. The sample has approximately 400,000 distinct CDR3 sequences; around 4.8% are singletons. The germline V gene encodes CDR1 SEHNR and CDR2 FQNEAQ (reference sequence). The J segment lost 7 bases and the V segment lost 4 bases, leaving 8 bases of the junction unmatched. The CDR3 totals 15 residues. This clonotype was counted at least ten times. Its cognate antigen is unknown.

V gene TRBV7-9 combines with J gene TRBJ1-4; TRBD1 aligns across 8 bases. This TCR was recovered from a woman aged 45-60 years with alopecia areata. Some clones in this sample may be carry-over from other donors' samples. Source: whole blood, taken in connection with sensitization to the hapten diphenylcyclopropenone (DPC). The CDR3, as DNA: TGTGCCAGCAGCTCAGACAGGGGTTTGAGTGAAAAACTGTTTTTT. Its translation is CASSSDRGLSEKLFF.